This T cell receptor (beta chain) derives from a study of radiotherapy plus CTLA-4 blockade in lung cancer. Findings of the study overall: Peripheral blood showed expansion of tumor-derived TCR clones after radiotherapy and ipilimumab.

Method: immunoSEQ multiplex PCR; TCRdb's copy keeps in-frame clones and lacks some. Among about 45,000 clones listed, around 70% were seen once. Per germline, CDR1 SGHVS and CDR2 FQNEAQ. V shed 1 base and J 10 bases; nucleotides not matched to a gene: 7. The CDR3 sequence is 16 residues long. With respect to this clone: The antigen remains unidentified.

Sequenced here: peripheral blood, sampled from a patient treated with radiotherapy plus ipilimumab. The chain recombines TRBV7-8 with TRBJ1-6, with 10 bases matching TRBD1. The receptor's source is a human donor with non-small cell lung cancer who had a partial response to radiotherapy plus ipilimumab. The CDR3 DNA reads TGTGCCAGCAGCTTAGACTGGACAGGGGGACGATCACCCCTCCACTTT. Amino acids: CASSLDWTGGRSPLHF.